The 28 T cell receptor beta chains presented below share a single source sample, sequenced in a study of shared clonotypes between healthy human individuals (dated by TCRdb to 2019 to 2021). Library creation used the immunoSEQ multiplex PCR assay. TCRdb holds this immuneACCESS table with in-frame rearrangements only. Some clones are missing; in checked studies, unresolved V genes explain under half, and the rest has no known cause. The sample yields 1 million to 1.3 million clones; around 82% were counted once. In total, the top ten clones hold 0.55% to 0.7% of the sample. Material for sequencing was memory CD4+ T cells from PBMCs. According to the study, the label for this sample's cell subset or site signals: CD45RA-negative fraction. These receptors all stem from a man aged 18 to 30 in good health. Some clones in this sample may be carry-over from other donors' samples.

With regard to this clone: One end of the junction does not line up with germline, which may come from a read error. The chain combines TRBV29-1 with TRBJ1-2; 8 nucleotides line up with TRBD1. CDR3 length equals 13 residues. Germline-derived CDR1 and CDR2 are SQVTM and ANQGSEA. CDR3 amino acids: CSAWAGGNYGYTF. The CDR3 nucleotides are TGCAGCGCCTGGGCAGGGGGCAACTACGGCTACACCTTC.

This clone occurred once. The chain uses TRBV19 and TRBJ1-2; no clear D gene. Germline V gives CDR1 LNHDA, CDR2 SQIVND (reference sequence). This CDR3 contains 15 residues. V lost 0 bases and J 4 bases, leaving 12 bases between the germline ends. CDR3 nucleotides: TGTGCCAGTAGTATAGACGGCGGGCGGAGCTATGGCTACACCTTC. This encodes CASSIDGGRSYGYTF.

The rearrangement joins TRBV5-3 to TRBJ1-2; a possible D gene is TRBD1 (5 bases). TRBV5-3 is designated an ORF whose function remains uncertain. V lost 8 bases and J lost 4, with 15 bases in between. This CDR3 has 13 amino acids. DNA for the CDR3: TGTGCCAGCAGCCTGACAGCCTCCTATGGCTACACCTTC. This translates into CASSLTASYGYTF.

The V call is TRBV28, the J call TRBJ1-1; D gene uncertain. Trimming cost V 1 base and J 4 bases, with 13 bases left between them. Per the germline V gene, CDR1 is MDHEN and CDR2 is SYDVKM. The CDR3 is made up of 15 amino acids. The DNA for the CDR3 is TGTGCCAGCAGTTTATACGGACGGCCAGGCACTGAAGCTTTCTTT. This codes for CASSLYGRPGTEAFF. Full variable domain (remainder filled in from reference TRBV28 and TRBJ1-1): DVKVTQSSRYLVKRTGEKVFLECVQDMDHENMFWYRQDPGLGLRLIYFSYDVKMKEKGDIPEGYSVSREKKERFSLILESASTNQTSMYLCASSLYGRPGTEAFFGQGTRLTVV.

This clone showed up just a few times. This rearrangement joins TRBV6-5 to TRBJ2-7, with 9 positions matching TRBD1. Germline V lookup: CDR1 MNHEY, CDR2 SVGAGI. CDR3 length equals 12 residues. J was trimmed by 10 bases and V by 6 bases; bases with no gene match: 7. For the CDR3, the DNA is TGTGCCAGCAGGGGACAGGGCGGGTCCCAGTACTTC. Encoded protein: CASRGQGGSQYF.

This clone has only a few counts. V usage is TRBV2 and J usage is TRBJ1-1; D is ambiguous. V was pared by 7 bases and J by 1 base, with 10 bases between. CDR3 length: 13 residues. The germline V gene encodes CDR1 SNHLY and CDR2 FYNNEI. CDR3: CASITDRNTEAFF. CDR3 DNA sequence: TGTGCCAGCATAACGGACCGGAACACTGAAGCTTTCTTT.

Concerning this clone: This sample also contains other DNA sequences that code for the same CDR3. The CDR3 coding sequence is TGTGCCAGCCGGAGGGATAGCAATCAGCCCCAGCATTTT. It is translated as CASRRDSNQPQHF. The gene calls are TRBV6-6 and TRBJ1-5; D ambiguous. CDR3 length: 13 amino acids. Germline V gene data show CDR1 as MNHNY and CDR2 as SVGAGI (reference sequence). V lost 8 bases and J lost 0, with 8 bases in between.

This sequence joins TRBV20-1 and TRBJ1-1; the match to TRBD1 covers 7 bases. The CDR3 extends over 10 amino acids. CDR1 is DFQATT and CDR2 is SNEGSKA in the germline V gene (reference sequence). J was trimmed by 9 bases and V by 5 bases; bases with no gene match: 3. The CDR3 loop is CSAPDRQAFF. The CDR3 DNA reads TGCAGTGCTCCGGACAGGCAAGCTTTCTTT.

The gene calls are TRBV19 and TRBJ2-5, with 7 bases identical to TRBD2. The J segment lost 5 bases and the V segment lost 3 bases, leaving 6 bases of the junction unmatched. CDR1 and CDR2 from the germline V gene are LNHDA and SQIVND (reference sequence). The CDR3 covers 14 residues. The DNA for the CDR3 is TGTGCCAGTAGTATGGGAGGGCCGGTGGAGACCCAGTACTTC. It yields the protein CASSMGGPVETQYF.

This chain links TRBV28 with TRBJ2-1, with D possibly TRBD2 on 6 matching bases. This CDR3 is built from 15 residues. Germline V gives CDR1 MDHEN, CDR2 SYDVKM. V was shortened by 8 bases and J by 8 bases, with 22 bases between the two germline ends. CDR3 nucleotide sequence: TGTGCCAGCTCCCCCTCCGGGAGCTTACACCATGAGCAGTTCTTC. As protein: CASSPSGSLHHEQFF.

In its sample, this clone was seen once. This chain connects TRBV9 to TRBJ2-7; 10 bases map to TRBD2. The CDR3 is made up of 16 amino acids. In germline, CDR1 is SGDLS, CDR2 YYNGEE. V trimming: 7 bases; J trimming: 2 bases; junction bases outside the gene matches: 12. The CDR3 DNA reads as TGTGCCAGCGCCCCGCGAAGACTAGCGGGTACCTACGAGCAGTACTTC. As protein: CASAPRRLAGTYEQYF.

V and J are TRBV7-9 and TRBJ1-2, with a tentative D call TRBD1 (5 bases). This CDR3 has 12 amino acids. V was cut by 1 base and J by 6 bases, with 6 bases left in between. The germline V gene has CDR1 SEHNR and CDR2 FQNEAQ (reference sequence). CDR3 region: CASSLEGHGYTF. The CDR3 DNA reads TGTGCCAGCAGCTTAGAGGGGCATGGCTACACCTTC.

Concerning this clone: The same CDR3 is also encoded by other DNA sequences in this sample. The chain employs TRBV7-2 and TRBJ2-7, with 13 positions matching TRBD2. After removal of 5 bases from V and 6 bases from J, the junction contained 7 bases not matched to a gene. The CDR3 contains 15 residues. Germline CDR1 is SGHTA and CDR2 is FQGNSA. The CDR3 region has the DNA TGTGCCAGCAGCCCTGGACTAGCGGGAGTAGGCGAGCAGTACTTC. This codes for CASSPGLAGVGEQYF.

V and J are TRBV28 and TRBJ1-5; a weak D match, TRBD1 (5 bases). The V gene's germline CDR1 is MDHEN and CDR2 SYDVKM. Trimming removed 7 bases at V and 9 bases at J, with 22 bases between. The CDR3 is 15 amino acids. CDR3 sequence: CASTPPGQPFRPQHF. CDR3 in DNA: TGTGCCAGCACCCCCCCGGGGCAGCCGTTCAGGCCCCAGCATTTT.

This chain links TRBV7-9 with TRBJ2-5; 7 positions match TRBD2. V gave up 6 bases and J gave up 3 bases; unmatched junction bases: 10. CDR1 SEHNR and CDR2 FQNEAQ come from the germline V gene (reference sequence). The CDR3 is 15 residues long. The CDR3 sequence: CASRASGGTKETQYF. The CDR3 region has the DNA TGTGCCAGCAGGGCCTCCGGCGGGACTAAAGAGACCCAGTACTTC.

This chain's CDR3 is CASSTRQGTDTQYF. CDR3 in DNA: TGTGCCAGCAGCACCAGACAGGGCACAGATACGCAGTATTTT. The V call is TRBV7-3, the J call TRBJ2-3; D might be TRBD1 (6 bases). Trimming shortened V by 5 bases and J by 1 base, and 10 bases separated the two germline ends. Germline V gene lookup returns CDR1 SGHTA and CDR2 FQGTGA. CDR3 length: 14 amino acids.

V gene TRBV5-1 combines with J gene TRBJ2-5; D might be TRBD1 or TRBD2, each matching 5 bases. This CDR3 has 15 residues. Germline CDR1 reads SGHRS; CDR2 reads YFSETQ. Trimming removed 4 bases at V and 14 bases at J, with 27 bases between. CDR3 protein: CASSPSRGRWEGQYF. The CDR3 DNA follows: TGCGCCAGCAGCCCATCCCGGGGACGGTGGGAAGGGCAATACTTC.

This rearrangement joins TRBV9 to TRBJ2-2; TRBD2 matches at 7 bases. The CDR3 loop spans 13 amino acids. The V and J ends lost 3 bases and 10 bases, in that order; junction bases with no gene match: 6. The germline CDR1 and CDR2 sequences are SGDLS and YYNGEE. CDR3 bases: TGTGCCAGCAGCGCCGGACTAGGGGAGGAGCTGTTTTTT. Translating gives CASSAGLGEELFF.

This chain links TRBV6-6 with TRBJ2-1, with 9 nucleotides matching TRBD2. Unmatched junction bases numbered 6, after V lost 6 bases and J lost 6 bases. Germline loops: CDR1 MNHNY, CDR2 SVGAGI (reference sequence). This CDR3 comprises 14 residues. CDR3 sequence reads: CASSPGTSSNEQFF. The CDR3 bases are TGTGCCAGCAGCCCGGGGACTAGCAGCAATGAGCAGTTCTTC.

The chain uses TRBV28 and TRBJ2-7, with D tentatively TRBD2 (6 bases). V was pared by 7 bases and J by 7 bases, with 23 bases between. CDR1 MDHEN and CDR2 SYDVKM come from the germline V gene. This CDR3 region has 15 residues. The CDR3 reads CASIPAAGGLGEQYF. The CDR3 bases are TGTGCCAGCATCCCCGCAGCGGGTGGGTTAGGGGAGCAGTACTTC. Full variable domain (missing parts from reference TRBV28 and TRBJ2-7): DVKVTQSSRYLVKRTGEKVFLECVQDMDHENMFWYRQDPGLGLRLIYFSYDVKMKEKGDIPEGYSVSREKKERFSLILESASTNQTSMYLCASIPAAGGLGEQYFGPGTRLTVT.

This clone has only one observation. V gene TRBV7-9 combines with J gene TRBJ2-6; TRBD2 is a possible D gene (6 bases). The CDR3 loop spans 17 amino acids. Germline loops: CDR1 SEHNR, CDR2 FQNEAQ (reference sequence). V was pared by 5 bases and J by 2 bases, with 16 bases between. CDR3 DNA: TGTGCCAGCAGCCCATCTGGAGGGCGGACTGGGGCCAACGTCCTGACTTTC. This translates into CASSPSGGRTGANVLTF.

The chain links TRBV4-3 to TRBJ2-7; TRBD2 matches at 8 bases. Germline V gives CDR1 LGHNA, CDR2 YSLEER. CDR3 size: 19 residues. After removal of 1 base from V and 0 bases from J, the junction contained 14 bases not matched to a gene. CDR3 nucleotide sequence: TGCGCCAGCAGCCAAGGTCAACCGGCTAGCGGGTGGGGCTCCTACGAGCAGTACTTC. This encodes CASSQGQPASGWGSYEQYF.

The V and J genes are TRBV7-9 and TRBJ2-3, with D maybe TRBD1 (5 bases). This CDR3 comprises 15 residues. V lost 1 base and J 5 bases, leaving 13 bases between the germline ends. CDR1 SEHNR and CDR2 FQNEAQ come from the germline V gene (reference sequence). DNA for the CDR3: TGTGCCAGCAGCTTAGTAGGGGTCCTCCTAGATACGCAGTATTTT. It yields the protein CASSLVGVLLDTQYF.

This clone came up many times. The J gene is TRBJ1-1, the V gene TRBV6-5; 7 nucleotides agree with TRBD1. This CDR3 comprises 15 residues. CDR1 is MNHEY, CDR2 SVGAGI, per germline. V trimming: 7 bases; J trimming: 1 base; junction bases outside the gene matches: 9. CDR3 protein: CASKLSTGRNTEAFF. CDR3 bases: TGTGCCAGCAAACTTTCGACAGGGAGGAACACTGAAGCTTTCTTT.

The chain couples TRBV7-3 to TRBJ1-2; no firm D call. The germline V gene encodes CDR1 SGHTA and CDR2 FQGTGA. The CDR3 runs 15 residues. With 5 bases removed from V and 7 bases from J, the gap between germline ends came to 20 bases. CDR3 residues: CASSPSPHSESGYTF. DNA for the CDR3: TGTGCCAGCAGCCCTAGTCCCCATTCAGAGTCTGGCTACACCTTC.

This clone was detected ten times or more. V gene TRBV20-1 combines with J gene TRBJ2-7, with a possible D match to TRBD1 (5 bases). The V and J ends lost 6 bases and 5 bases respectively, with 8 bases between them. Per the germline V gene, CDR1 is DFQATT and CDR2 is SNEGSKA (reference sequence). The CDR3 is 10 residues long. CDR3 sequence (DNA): TGCAGTGCCCAGGGCCACGAGCAGTACTTC. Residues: CSAQGHEQYF.

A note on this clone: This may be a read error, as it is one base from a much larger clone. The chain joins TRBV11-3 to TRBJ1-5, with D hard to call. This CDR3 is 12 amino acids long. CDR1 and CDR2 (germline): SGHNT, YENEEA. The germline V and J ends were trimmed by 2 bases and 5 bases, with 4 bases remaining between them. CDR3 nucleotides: TGTGCCAGCAGCTTAAGGGATCAGCCCCAGCATTTT. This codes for CASSLRDQPQHF.

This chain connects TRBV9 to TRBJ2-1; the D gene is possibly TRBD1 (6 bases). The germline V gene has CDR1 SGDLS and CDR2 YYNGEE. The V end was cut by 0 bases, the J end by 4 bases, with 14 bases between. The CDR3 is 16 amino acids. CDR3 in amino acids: CASSVGGSGEYNEQFF. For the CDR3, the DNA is TGTGCCAGCAGCGTAGGAGGGTCAGGGGAGTACAATGAGCAGTTCTTC.